These 18 T cell receptor beta chains originate from one sample sequenced in a study of neurological immune-mediated disorders. TCRdb re-derived calls from the 5' RACE reads in MiXCR, one entry per CDR3 protein. Counted here are about 39,000 distinct CDR3 sequences, almost 7.5% occurring once; the ten biggest clones make up 5.7%. The sample taken for sequencing was CD4+ T cells from blood. These receptors came from a man aged 45 to 65 in good health.

This clonotype showed up many times. The chain recombines TRBV4-1 with TRBJ2-2; TRBD2 agrees at 9 bases. The trim removed 6 bases at V and 7 bases at J, leaving 9 bases unmatched. CDR1 is MGHRA and CDR2 is YSYEKL in the germline V gene. The CDR3 is made up of 15 amino acids. The CDR3 spells CASRRLAVLGGELFF. CDR3 coding DNA: TGCGCCAGCAGGAGACTAGCGGTTTTGGGCGGGGAGCTGTTTTTT.

This clonotype has a count of ten or more. The chain employs TRBV28 and TRBJ2-1; 7 positions agree with TRBD1. V was clipped by 6 bases and J by 12 bases; unmatched bases: 8. The CDR3 spans 12 residues. Germline V gene data show CDR1 as MDHEN and CDR2 as SYDVKM. CDR3 DNA sequence: TGTGCCAGCAGAGGACAGGACGTGGGGCAGTTCTTC. Encoded protein: CASRGQDVGQFF.

This clonotype has at least ten counts. This chain connects TRBV4-3 to TRBJ2-2; D unclear. The CDR3 has 14 amino acids. CDR1 is LGHNA, CDR2 YSLEER, per germline. V was shortened by 4 bases and J by 6 bases, with 12 bases between the two germline ends. This CDR3 is CASSLSGGAGELFF. CDR3 DNA: TGCGCCAGCAGCCTTTCCGGTGGAGCCGGGGAGCTGTTTTTT.

In this sample, this clonotype turned up many times. This chain joins TRBV3-1 and TRBJ2-7; 10 nucleotides align to TRBD2. The CDR3 consists of 16 residues. V was pared by 0 bases and J by 3 bases, with 5 bases of the junction left unmatched. Germline values: CDR1 LGHDT, CDR2 YNNKEL (reference sequence). This CDR3 reads CASSQEFGLAVYEQYF. The CDR3 bases are TGTGCCAGCAGCCAAGAATTCGGACTAGCGGTCTACGAGCAGTACTTC.

This clonotype was seen at least ten times. The chain couples TRBV7-2 to TRBJ2-5; 8 bases align to TRBD1. Losses at the gene ends were 4 bases for V and 1 base for J; bases not matched to a gene: 8. CDR1 is SGHTA, CDR2 FQGNSA, per germline. CDR3 length: 16 residues. The CDR3 loop reads CASSSGQGGTQETQYF. The CDR3 bases are TGTGCCAGCAGCTCAGGACAGGGCGGCACCCAAGAGACCCAGTACTTC.

This clonotype was found many times. This rearrangement joins TRBV5-1 to TRBJ2-6; D gene uncertain. The CDR3 sequence is 16 residues long. The V and J ends lost 4 bases and 0 bases respectively, with 11 bases between them. Germline assignment: CDR1 SGHRS and CDR2 YFSETQ. The CDR3 protein is CASSGRLGSGANVLTF. The CDR3 region has the DNA TGCGCCAGCAGCGGAAGGTTGGGCTCTGGGGCCAACGTCCTGACTTTC.

This clonotype was seen at least ten times. The CDR3 region has the DNA TGTGCCAGCAGTTCCTCGCCTTGGGACAGGGAGGCGGGTAGCAATCAGCCCCAGCATTTT. Protein sequence: CASSSSPWDREAGSNQPQHF. This chain links TRBV12-3 or TRBV12-4 with TRBJ1-5, with 9 bases that match TRBD1. Losses at the gene ends were 4 bases for V and 0 bases for J; bases not matched to a gene: 16. The CDR3 totals 20 residues.

This clonotype has at least ten counts. This chain links TRBV7-2 with TRBJ1-2; 9 bases are a match to TRBD1. Germline loops: CDR1 SGHTA, CDR2 FQGNSA. The trim removed 5 bases at V and 8 bases at J, leaving 9 bases unmatched. CDR3 length: 14 amino acids. The CDR3: CASSADRGGYGYTF. The DNA for the CDR3 is TGTGCCAGCAGCGCTGACAGGGGGGGATACGGCTACACCTTC.

The gene calls are TRBV28 and TRBJ2-1, with D possibly being TRBD1 (5 bases). Germline V gene data show CDR1 as MDHEN and CDR2 as SYDVKM. CDR3 length: 13 amino acids. Trimming took off 3 bases at V and 14 bases at J, with 17 bases between the two ends. CDR3 loop: CASSFRQLALEFF. CDR3 nucleotide sequence: TGTGCCAGCAGTTTCCGACAGCTGGCTTTGGAGTTCTTC.

The sample holds many counts of this clonotype. The V call is TRBV27, the J call TRBJ2-1; the D gene is possibly TRBD1 (6 bases). The CDR3 totals 15 residues. V was cut by 7 bases and J by 2 bases, with 15 bases left in between. The germline V gene encodes CDR1 MNHEY and CDR2 SMNVEV (reference sequence). The CDR3 region has the DNA TGTGCCAGCACCTCAGGGGCCGCGCCCTACAATGAGCAGTTCTTC. Protein product: CASTSGAAPYNEQFF.

As for this clonotype: A junction end diverges from the germline sequence, so it may reflect a read error. The chain has TRBV7-6 and TRBJ2-3; maybe TRBD2 (5 bases). CDR3 length: 14 amino acids. The germline V gene has CDR1 SGHVS and CDR2 FNYEAQ. The CDR3 DNA sequence: TGCGCCAGCAGTCCAGCGGTATTCACAGATACGCAGTATTTT. Translated, it gives CASSPAVFTDTQYF. Full variable domain (rest looked up from reference TRBV7-6 and TRBJ2-3): GAGVSQSPRYKVTKRGQDVALRCDPISGHVSLYWYRQALGQGPEFLTYFNYEAQQDKSGLPNDRFSAERPEGSISTLTIQRTEQRDSAMYRCASSPAVFTDTQYFGPGTRLTVL.

This clonotype was detected ten times or more. The chain's CDR3 is CANSYCAGKQLEKLFF. The DNA of the CDR3 is TGTGCCAACTCTTACTGTGCCGGAAAGCAATTAGAAAAACTGTTTTTT. This rearrangement joins TRBV25-1 to TRBJ1-4, with no clear D. Germline V gene lookup returns CDR1 MGHDK and CDR2 SYGVNS. The CDR3 is made up of 16 amino acids. The V gene lost 10 bases and the J gene lost 8 bases, with 26 bases spanning the gap.

Many counts were recorded for this clonotype. The rearrangement joins TRBV18 to TRBJ2-3; 12 nucleotides match TRBD2. The CDR3 totals 17 residues. Germline CDR1 and CDR2: KGHSH and LQKENI. Germline trimming cut 2 bases from V and 5 bases from J; bases unmatched to any gene: 8. This CDR3 is CASSPNLLTSGRDTQYF. As DNA, the CDR3 is TGTGCCAGCTCACCAAATTTATTGACTAGCGGGAGAGATACGCAGTATTTT.

This clonotype showed up many times. Here the CDR3 reads CSGSGGTGGSYEQYF. The DNA of the CDR3 is TGCAGCGGCTCCGGGGGGACAGGGGGCTCCTACGAGCAGTACTTC. This chain uses TRBV29-1 with TRBJ2-7, with TRBD1 matching 11 bases. Trimming took 7 bases from V and 0 from J; bases not matched to a gene: 8. CDR1 SQVTM and CDR2 ANQGSEA come from the germline V gene. The CDR3 contains 15 residues.

Worth noting for this clonotype: The germline gene is not matched at one end of the junction; a read error may be the cause. The chain recombines TRBV10-3 with TRBJ2-3, with D uncertain. Per germline, CDR1 ENHRY and CDR2 SYGVKD. The CDR3 spans 11 residues. The CDR3 spells CVIRSTDTQYF. The CDR3, as DNA: TGTGTCATCAGAAGCACAGATACGCAGTATTTT.

This clonotype occurred many times. The chain carries TRBV7-2 and TRBJ2-7, with TRBD2 matching 11 bases. Germline-derived CDR1 and CDR2 are SGHTA and FQGNSA. The length of the CDR3 is 16 residues. J was trimmed by 4 bases and V by 5 bases; bases with no gene match: 10. CDR3: CASSRLAGGYWYEQYF. In DNA form, the CDR3 reads TGTGCCAGCAGCCGCCTAGCGGGAGGCTATTGGTACGAGCAGTACTTC. Complete variable domain (other parts from reference TRBV7-2 and TRBJ2-7): GAGVSQSPSNKVTEKGKDVELRCDPISGHTALYWYRQSLGQGLEFLIYFQGNSAPDKSGLPSDRFSAERTGGSVSTLTIQRTQQEDSAVYLCASSRLAGGYWYEQYFGPGTRLTVT.

This clonotype came up many times. The chain uses TRBV5-1 and TRBJ2-7, with TRBD1 matching 7 bases. The germline CDR1 and CDR2 sequences are SGHRS and YFSETQ. Trimming removed 0 bases from V and 6 bases from J; junction bases left unmatched: 6. This CDR3 has 14 amino acids. This chain's CDR3 is CASSLGTGSVEQYF. The CDR3 DNA reads TGCGCCAGCAGCTTGGGGACAGGCTCGGTCGAGCAGTACTTC. The full variable domain, rest sourced from reference TRBV5-1 and TRBJ2-7, is KAGVTQTPRYLIKTRGQQVTLSCSPISGHRSVSWYQQTPGQGLQFLFEYFSETQRNKGNFPGRFSGRQFSNSRSEMNVSTLELGDSALYLCASSLGTGSVEQYFGPGTRLTVT.

This clonotype showed up many times. J is TRBJ2-3 and V is TRBV20-1; either TRBD1 or TRBD2 may fit D (5 bases each). The length of the CDR3 is 13 residues. The germline V and J ends were trimmed by 2 bases and 9 bases, with 15 bases remaining between them. The germline gives CDR1 DFQATT, CDR2 SNEGSKA (reference sequence). The CDR3 sequence is CSARRPGPGTQYF. Here the CDR3 DNA reads TGCAGTGCTAGAAGGCCGGGGCCAGGAACGCAGTATTTT.